This T cell receptor beta chain derives from a study of T cell repertoires in cytomegalovirus infection (dated 2019 in TCRdb). About the full investigation: The peptide stimulations were aimed at well-studied HLA-B-restricted epitopes as well as recently identified HLA-C-restricted CMV epitopes, whose presentation resists viral immunomodulation. The HLA type of each donor mattered for the analysis, because public TCR beta signatures pointed to carriage of CMV infection along with the matching HLA type. Overall study results and their limits: In both this cohort and an independent roughly 400-donor cohort, the cumulative frequency of public TCR beta family members distinguished carriers of CMV infection plus the relevant HLA type. The ex vivo response was dominated by HLA-C-restricted CMV-specific TCR beta clonotypes, which also provided the single most frequent clonotype in two of eight donors.

Sequencing took place on an Illumina HiSeq 1500. TCRdb itself trimmed the public reads at Q25 with fastp, ran MiXCR and retained productive beta chains. One record per CDR3 amino acid sequence lists the most common genes and DNA. In all, the sample holds some 560,000 distinct CDR3 sequences, and around 40% of those were seen once. The ten largest make up about 48% of the sample. The treatment or condition label on this specimen signifies: in vitro stimulation with specific CMV peptide epitopes to enrich CMV-specific T cells. Looking up the germline V gene (reference sequence) yields CDR1 MNHEY and CDR2 SMNVEV. V drops 6 bases and J drops 0 bases, leaving 15 bases in between. The CDR3 numbers 17 residues from cysteine through phenylalanine. The retained sequence is limited to the CDR3, 51 bases, with the frame set at the first base. This clonotype appeared a few times. This receptor's antigen is unknown. Per-base quality was not reported, and no clone a single base away is much larger than it.

This TCR was sampled from a human donor in good health (CMV status not recorded). Some clones in this sample may be carry-over from other donors' samples. The input for sequencing was cultured PBMCs, taken from culture after CMV antigen stimulation. The V gene is TRBV27 and the J gene is TRBJ1-6; the D segment cannot be called with confidence. The base sequence is TGTGCCAGCAGAGGGAGAGGCTTGAGCTCCTATAATTCACCCCTCCACTTT. Translated, it reads CASRGRGLSSYNSPLHF.